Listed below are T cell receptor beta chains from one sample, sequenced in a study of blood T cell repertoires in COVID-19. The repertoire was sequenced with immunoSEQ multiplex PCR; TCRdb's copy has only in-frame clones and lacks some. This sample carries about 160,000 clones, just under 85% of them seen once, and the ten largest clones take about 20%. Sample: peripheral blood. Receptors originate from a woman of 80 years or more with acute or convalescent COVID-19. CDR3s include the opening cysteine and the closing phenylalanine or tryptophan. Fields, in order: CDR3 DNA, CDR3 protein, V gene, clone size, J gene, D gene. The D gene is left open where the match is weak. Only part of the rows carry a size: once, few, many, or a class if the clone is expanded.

DNA: TGCGCCAGCAGCCAAGTGTCACTGCAAGAGACCCAGTACTTC
CDR3: CASSQVSLQETQYF
V: TRBV4-1
size: -
J: TRBJ2-5
D: -

DNA: TGTGCCAGCAGCGACGCGGGAGGGGCGAATGAGCAGTTCTTC
CDR3: CASSDAGGANEQFF
V: TRBV25-1
size: -
J: TRBJ2-1
D: TRBD2

DNA: TGTGCCAGCAGCTTTAGCGGCGCGAACACCGGGGAGCTGTTTTTT
CDR3: CASSFSGANTGELFF
V: TRBV6-1
size: -
J: TRBJ2-2
D: -

DNA: TGTGCCAGCAGCAAGGGACTAGCGGGAGCAATAGATACGCAGTATTTT
CDR3: CASSKGLAGAIDTQYF
V: TRBV9
size: once
J: TRBJ2-3
D: TRBD2

DNA: TGTGCCAGCAGTTACTCGACAGGGGGTACTTACGAGCAGTACTTC
CDR3: CASSYSTGGTYEQYF
V: TRBV6-2/TRBV6-3
size: -
J: TRBJ2-7
D: TRBD1

DNA: TGTGCCAGCTCACCACCGGGGACAGGGGGGAAACTGTTTTTT
CDR3: CASSPPGTGGKLFF
V: TRBV18
size: -
J: TRBJ1-4
D: TRBD1

DNA: TGTGCCAGCTCACCACCAGGCGGTTACTCCACAGATACGCAGTATTTT
CDR3: CASSPPGGYSTDTQYF
V: TRBV18
size: -
J: TRBJ2-3
D: -

DNA: TGTGCCAGTAGTACCGCGACAGGGGCTAACTATGGCTACACCTTC
CDR3: CASSTATGANYGYTF
V: TRBV19
size: few
J: TRBJ1-2
D: TRBD1

DNA: TGCACCAGCAGCCTGGGACTAGCGGGAACGGAGACCCAGTACTTC
CDR3: CTSSLGLAGTETQYF
V: TRBV1
size: few
J: TRBJ2-5
D: -

DNA: TGTGCCAGCAGTCCGGTGGGGAGTAATGAAAAACTGTTTTTT
CDR3: CASSPVGSNEKLFF
V: TRBV28
size: -
J: TRBJ1-4
D: -

DNA: TGCGCCAGCAGTCTCGGGAAGGGACTACACTACAATGAGCAGTTCTTC
CDR3: CASSLGKGLHYNEQFF
V: TRBV5-1
size: -
J: TRBJ2-1
D: TRBD2

DNA: TGTGCCAGCAGCAGATCGGGACAGGCAGCCTACGAGCAGTACTTC
CDR3: CASSRSGQAAYEQYF
V: TRBV6-5
size: -
J: TRBJ2-7
D: TRBD1

DNA: TGTGCCAGCAGCTTGAGGGCAGGGCTTGCAGATACGCAGTATTTT
CDR3: CASSLRAGLADTQYF
V: TRBV5-4
size: -
J: TRBJ2-3
D: -

DNA: TGCAGCGTTGAGTCTGGGAGCTCTGGGGCCAACGTCCTGACTTTC
CDR3: CSVESGSSGANVLTF
V: TRBV29-1
size: -
J: TRBJ2-6
D: -

DNA: TGTGCCAGCAGCTTAGATGGGACAGGGGGCCGGGTGTCACCCCTCCACTTT
CDR3: CASSLDGTGGRVSPLHF
V: TRBV7-8
size: -
J: TRBJ1-6
D: TRBD1

DNA: TGTGCCAGCAGCCGACACAACCAAGAGACCCAGTACTTC
CDR3: CASSRHNQETQYF
V: TRBV7-8
size: -
J: TRBJ2-5
D: -

DNA: TGTGCCAGCAGCTCCGCGGCGGGGGACTATGGCTACACCTTC
CDR3: CASSSAAGDYGYTF
V: TRBV7-2
size: -
J: TRBJ1-2
D: -

DNA: TGTGCCAGTAGTAACGGTGGCTACAATGAGCAGTTCTTC
CDR3: CASSNGGYNEQFF
V: TRBV19
size: -
J: TRBJ2-1
D: -

DNA: TGCGCCAGCAGCCAGGGAGGGTACGAGCAGTACTTC
CDR3: CASSQGGYEQYF
V: TRBV5-1
size: few
J: TRBJ2-7
D: TRBD2

DNA: TGTGCCAGCAGCAAGCTCGGGACAGGGGGTTACAATGAGCAGTTCTTC
CDR3: CASSKLGTGGYNEQFF
V: TRBV21-1
size: -
J: TRBJ2-1
D: -

DNA: TGTGCCAGCAGCTCTTCCGGGACAGATTCCTATGGCTACACCTTC
CDR3: CASSSSGTDSYGYTF
V: TRBV7-2
size: once
J: TRBJ1-2
D: TRBD1

DNA: TGTGCCAGCAGCCGGTTAGAGAACACTGAAGCTTTCTTT
CDR3: CASSRLENTEAFF
V: TRBV2
size: -
J: TRBJ1-1
D: -

DNA: TGTGCCTGGAGTGTAAACCGCAGGGGCGCGGGCTACACCTTC
CDR3: CAWSVNRRGAGYTF
V: TRBV30
size: -
J: TRBJ1-2
D: -

DNA: TGTGCCAGCAGCCCGGACACCGGGGAGCTGTTTTTT
CDR3: CASSPDTGELFF
V: TRBV21-1
size: -
J: TRBJ2-2
D: -

DNA: TGTGCCAGCAGCGGGGGACAGGGTGGTCAGCCCCAGCATTTT
CDR3: CASSGGQGGQPQHF
V: TRBV2
size: -
J: TRBJ1-5
D: TRBD1

DNA: TGTGCCAGCTCAGGAGGGGTACAAGAGACCCAGTACTTC
CDR3: CASSGGVQETQYF
V: TRBV18
size: few
J: TRBJ2-5
D: -

DNA: TGTGCCAGCAGCTTAATCGGGACTAGTGGTAATGAGCAGTTCTTC
CDR3: CASSLIGTSGNEQFF
V: TRBV7-9
size: -
J: TRBJ2-1
D: TRBD2

DNA: TGTGCCAGCAGTCAAACTCGGGAGCCCTATGGCTACACCTTC
CDR3: CASSQTREPYGYTF
V: TRBV28
size: -
J: TRBJ1-2
D: -